These 32 T cell receptor beta chains were all obtained from the same sample, sequenced in a study of shared clonotypes between healthy human individuals. Naivety among CD8 cells was defined by CD45RO negativity and positive CCR7 selection, thereby excluding terminally differentiated effector memory CD45RA+ cells. TCRdb's table, derived via immunoSEQ multiplex PCR, lists solely in-frame clones and lacks some. The table includes around 1,900,000 clones, roughly 93% detected once. Sequenced input: naive CD8+ T cells from PBMCs. These receptors were collected from a man younger than 30 in good health. Some clones in this sample may be carry-over from other donors' samples.

This chain joins TRBV9 and TRBJ2-5, with D perhaps matching TRBD1 (5 bases). The CDR3 has 12 residues. CDR1 SGDLS and CDR2 YYNGEE come from the germline V gene. Trimming left V 3 bases short and J 5 bases short, with 8 bases between. The CDR3 DNA is TGTGCCAGCAGCGGCAACAGGGAGACCCAGTACTTC. It is translated as CASSGNRETQYF.

This chain joins TRBV9 and TRBJ2-3, with 11 nucleotides matching TRBD1. The CDR3 extends over 15 amino acids. Looked up from germline, CDR1 is SGDLS and CDR2 is YYNGEE. The trim removed 1 base at V and 5 bases at J, leaving 3 bases unmatched. CDR3 protein: CASSVPGTGGDTQYF. The CDR3 DNA sequence: TGTGCCAGCAGCGTACCCGGGACAGGGGGAGATACGCAGTATTTT.

The chain combines TRBV18 with TRBJ2-7; weak D call: TRBD2 (5 bases). This CDR3 is 12 amino acids long. V was pared by 2 bases and J by 4 bases, with 6 bases between. Germline V gene lookup returns CDR1 KGHSH and CDR2 LQKENI. CDR3 nucleotide sequence: TGTGCCAGCTCACCAGAGCGGTACGAGCAGTACTTC. Its translation: CASSPERYEQYF.

Points on this clone: The junction departs from germline at one end; a sequencing error may be responsible. The identical CDR3 is also encoded by other nucleotide sequences in the sample. The chain is built from TRBV29-1 and TRBJ2-1; the match to TRBD1 covers 8 bases. This CDR3 has 16 residues. Germline V CDR1 and CDR2: SQVTM, ANQGSEA. In DNA form, the CDR3 reads TGTAGCGTTGAAGATCTTCGACAGGGGACGTACAATGAGCAGTTCTTC. It encodes CSVEDLRQGTYNEQFF.

The sample holds one count of this clone. V gene TRBV5-8 combines with J gene TRBJ2-2; D possibly corresponds to TRBD1 (6 bases). The length of the CDR3 is 15 residues. The V end was cut by 3 bases, the J end by 2 bases, with 11 bases between. Germline V CDR1 and CDR2: SGHTS, YDEGEE. DNA for the CDR3: TGTGCCAGCAGCTGGCAGGACAGAAACACCGGGGAGCTGTTTTTT. Its protein product is CASSWQDRNTGELFF.

This chain links TRBV5-4 with TRBJ1-2, with D unresolved. V was shortened by 0 bases and J by 7 bases, with 4 bases between the two germline ends. This CDR3 has 11 residues. Germline values: CDR1 SGHNT, CDR2 YYREEE (reference sequence). CDR3 amino acids: CASSLEGGYTF. In nucleotides, the CDR3 is TGTGCCAGCAGCTTGGAGGGTGGCTACACCTTC.

This rearrangement joins TRBV6-1 to TRBJ2-7, with D possibly TRBD2 on 6 matching bases. V lost 2 bases and J 4 bases, leaving 15 bases between the germline ends. The CDR3 totals 15 residues. Germline lookup yields CDR1 MNHNS and CDR2 SASEGT. CDR3 nucleotide sequence: TGTGCCAGCAGTGAAAGTGAGGCGGGGTTGTACGAGCAGTACTTC. Translating it yields CASSESEAGLYEQYF.

CDR3 amino acids: CASRRPGLAEYNEQFF. As DNA, the CDR3 is TGTGCCAGCAGGCGCCCGGGACTAGCGGAATACAATGAGCAGTTCTTC. The J gene is TRBJ2-1, the V gene TRBV2; 11 nucleotides line up with TRBD2. The V gene end was trimmed by 6 bases and the J gene end by 4 bases; junction bases not matched to a gene: 8. This CDR3 is built from 16 residues. Looked up from germline, CDR1 is SNHLY and CDR2 is FYNNEI.

The V gene is TRBV2, the J gene TRBJ1-5, with 8 bases lining up with TRBD1. V shed 5 bases and J 7 bases; nucleotides not matched to a gene: 7. The CDR3 is 14 residues long. CDR1 is SNHLY and CDR2 is FYNNEI in the germline V gene. The CDR3, as DNA: TGTGCCAGCAGTCCTACAGGGACAGGACAGCCCCAGCATTTT. Protein product: CASSPTGTGQPQHF.

The chain employs TRBV7-8 and TRBJ2-2; 7 bases match TRBD2. This CDR3 spans 14 amino acids. Unmatched junction bases numbered 6, after V lost 11 bases and J lost 0 bases. CDR1 SGHVS and CDR2 FQNEAQ come from the germline V gene. CDR3 nucleotides: TGTGCCGGGGGGGAGGGCCCGAACACCGGGGAGCTGTTTTTT. This translates into CAGGEGPNTGELFF.

For this clone: At the DNA level, this CDR3 is encoded by other sequences in the same sample as well. The V and J genes are TRBV7-9 and TRBJ2-3; TRBD2 might be the D (5 bases). Per germline, CDR1 SEHNR and CDR2 FQNEAQ (reference sequence). Trimming removed 2 bases at V and 6 bases at J, with 9 bases between. The CDR3 has 13 amino acids. The CDR3 bases are TGTGCCAGCAGCTTAAGCCTAGCCGATACGCAGTATTTT. Translating it yields CASSLSLADTQYF.

The V and J genes are TRBV7-3 and TRBJ2-1; D is unresolved. Trimming removed 3 bases from V and 5 bases from J, with 11 bases in between. The CDR3 runs 14 residues. Germline V CDR1 and CDR2: SGHTA, FQGTGA. CDR3 nucleotide sequence: TGTGCCAGCAGCTTTCTCGACACTGACAATGAGCAGTTCTTC. As protein: CASSFLDTDNEQFF.

This chain links TRBV5-4 with TRBJ2-7, with D perhaps TRBD2 (5 bases). Germline V lookup: CDR1 SGHNT, CDR2 YYREEE (reference sequence). Trimming removed 4 bases at V and 6 bases at J, with 8 bases between. The CDR3 loop spans 11 amino acids. As DNA, the CDR3 is TGTGCCAGCAGCCGGAGCGGCGAGCAGTACTTC. Translation: CASSRSGEQYF. Filled out from reference TRBV5-4 and TRBJ2-7, the complete variable domain reads ETGVTQSPTHLIKTRGQQVTLRCSSQSGHNTVSWYQQALGQGPQFIFQYYREEENGRGNFPPRFSGLQFPNYSSELNVNALELDDSALYLCASSRSGEQYFGPGTRLTVT.

The chain recombines TRBV11-3 with TRBJ2-1; D not resolved. The CDR3 runs to 15 residues. The germline V gene has CDR1 SGHNT and CDR2 YENEEA. Trimming stripped 1 base from V and 4 bases from J, with 11 bases between. The CDR3 nucleotides read TGTGCCAGCAGCTTAGTCCGTGGTGGGTACAATGAGCAGTTCTTC. Translated: CASSLVRGGYNEQFF.

This clone was counted once. The CDR3 nucleotides are TGTGCCAGCAGCTTAGATCCCGGAACTGAAGCTTTCTTT. It specifies CASSLDPGTEAFF. The rearrangement uses TRBV7-9 and TRBJ1-1; D is ambiguous. Germline CDR1 reads SEHNR; CDR2 reads FQNEAQ (reference sequence). CDR3 length: 13 residues. V dropped 1 base and J dropped 5 bases, with 8 bases sitting between them.

This clone was detected only once. This chain joins TRBV7-6 and TRBJ2-3; possibly TRBD1 for D (5 bases). The CDR3 contains 13 residues. The ends were cut back, 8 bases at V and 4 bases at J, with 13 bases in the middle. Germline V gives CDR1 SGHVS, CDR2 FNYEAQ. The DNA of the CDR3 is TGTGCCAGCTCCCAGGGTGCACCAGATACGCAGTATTTT. Protein sequence: CASSQGAPDTQYF. Complete variable domain (other parts from reference TRBV7-6 and TRBJ2-3): GAGVSQSPRYKVTKRGQDVALRCDPISGHVSLYWYRQALGQGPEFLTYFNYEAQQDKSGLPNDRFSAERPEGSISTLTIQRTEQRDSAMYRCASSQGAPDTQYFGPGTRLTVL.

The CDR3 region is CASSEIRAYWGSGGSDTQYF. Here the CDR3 DNA reads TGTGCCAGCAGTGAAATTAGGGCCTATTGGGGTAGCGGGGGTTCAGATACGCAGTATTTT. The genes are TRBV2 and TRBJ2-3; 9 nucleotides match TRBD2. This CDR3 is built from 20 residues. Germline loops: CDR1 SNHLY, CDR2 FYNNEI. The J segment lost 4 bases and the V segment lost 2 bases, leaving 19 bases of the junction unmatched.

With respect to this clone: Other DNA sequences of this sample code for an identical CDR3. The chain is built from TRBV27 and TRBJ2-7, with TRBD2 matching 8 bases. From germline, CDR1 is MNHEY and CDR2 SMNVEV (reference sequence). This CDR3 contains 14 residues. V was pared by 3 bases and J by 4 bases, with 5 bases of the junction left unmatched. CDR3: CASSLLAGIYEQYF. In DNA form, the CDR3 reads TGTGCCAGCAGTTTGTTAGCGGGGATATACGAGCAGTACTTC.

The chain is built from TRBV10-3 and TRBJ2-4, with 13 bases matching TRBD2. Per germline, CDR1 ENHRY and CDR2 SYGVKD. With 2 bases clipped from V and 2 bases from J, the junction kept 3 bases outside the gene matches. The CDR3 is made up of 17 amino acids. CDR3 nucleotide sequence: TGTGCCATCAGTGAGACTAGCGGGAGGGCCACCAAAAACATTCAGTACTTC. This codes for CAISETSGRATKNIQYF.

The J gene is TRBJ1-1, the V gene TRBV19; D gene unclear. Germline values: CDR1 LNHDA, CDR2 SQIVND (reference sequence). V lost 5 bases, J lost 0 bases, and 13 bases lay in between. CDR3 length: 15 residues. The CDR3 sequence: CASSPGWEMNTEAFF. The DNA of the CDR3 is TGTGCCAGTAGTCCGGGGTGGGAAATGAACACTGAAGCTTTCTTT.

This chain uses TRBV7-3 with TRBJ2-7, with 8 bases aligning to TRBD2. This CDR3 region has 16 residues. Trimming cost V 3 bases and J 6 bases; bases outside gene matches: 13. Germline V gene sequence: CDR1 SGHTA, CDR2 FQGTGA. The CDR3 DNA sequence: TGTGCCAGCAGCTTGGGAGACATGCGGGAGGCCGTCGAGCAGTACTTC. Its protein is CASSLGDMREAVEQYF.

The chain uses TRBV7-9 and TRBJ2-2; D remains ambiguous. The V gene lost 3 bases and the J gene lost 2 bases, with 13 bases spanning the gap. Germline V lookup: CDR1 SEHNR, CDR2 FQNEAQ (reference sequence). The CDR3 runs 16 residues. The CDR3 reads CASSFSPGSNTGELFF. CDR3 coding DNA: TGTGCCAGCAGCTTTAGCCCCGGAAGTAACACCGGGGAGCTGTTTTTT.

The rearrangement uses TRBV9 and TRBJ2-7, with 15 bases lining up with TRBD2. The CDR3 runs to 16 residues. J lost 5 bases, V lost 5 bases, and 8 bases had no gene match. Per germline, CDR1 SGDLS and CDR2 YYNGEE. The CDR3 region has the DNA TGTGCCAGCAGTCATAGGACTAGCGGGAGGGCCGACGAGCAGTACTTC. Translated, it gives CASSHRTSGRADEQYF.

The rearrangement joins TRBV4-3 to TRBJ2-5; 10 nucleotides match TRBD1. There are 19 residues in the CDR3. Germline V lookup: CDR1 LGHNA, CDR2 YSLEER. After removal of 4 bases from V and 0 bases from J, the junction contained 14 bases not matched to a gene. CDR3 protein: CASSPTRDRGRPYQETQYF. CDR3 DNA: TGCGCCAGCAGCCCCACTCGGGACAGGGGTCGTCCTTACCAAGAGACCCAGTACTTC.

Note on this clone: This specimen includes other DNA sequences encoding the same CDR3. The gene calls are TRBV7-9 and TRBJ2-7, with no clear D. The CDR3 has 13 amino acids. V was clipped by 2 bases and J by 0 bases, with 5 bases between them. CDR1 SEHNR and CDR2 FQNEAQ come from the germline V gene (reference sequence). CDR3 DNA: TGTGCCAGCAGCTTACAGGACTCCTACGAGCAGTACTTC. This translates into CASSLQDSYEQYF.

The gene calls are TRBV6-1 and TRBJ1-1; D is perhaps TRBD1 (5 bases). The ends were cut back, 5 bases at V and 3 bases at J, with 16 bases in the middle. The CDR3 sequence is 15 residues long. CDR1 is MNHNS, CDR2 SASEGT, per germline. The CDR3 bases are TGTGCCAGCAGTCCCGCGGGGGAATATTACACTGAAGCTTTCTTT. As protein: CASSPAGEYYTEAFF.

The genes are TRBV29-1 and TRBJ1-2; D remains unclear. Germline values: CDR1 SQVTM, CDR2 ANQGSEA. The V end lost 6 bases, the J end lost 0 bases, and 17 bases lay between the germline ends. The CDR3 has 15 amino acids. The CDR3: CSVKPSQQTNYGYTF. CDR3 DNA sequence: TGCAGCGTAAAGCCGAGCCAGCAAACTAACTATGGCTACACCTTC. Together with reference TRBV29-1 and TRBJ1-2, the CDR3 gives the full variable domain: SAVISQKPSRDICQRGTSLTIQCQVDSQVTMMFWYRQQPGQSLTLIATANQGSEATYESGFVIDKFPISRPNLTFSTLTVSNMSPEDSSIYLCSVKPSQQTNYGYTFGSGTRLTVV.

The rearrangement links TRBV6-5 to TRBJ2-3; no definite D call. The CDR3 contains 16 residues. Deletions cut 2 bases from V and 2 bases from J, with 14 bases between. CDR1 and CDR2 from the germline V gene are MNHEY and SVGAGI. In DNA, the CDR3 is TGTGCCAGCAGTTACGAGGCCAGAATAGCCACAGATACGCAGTATTTT. It encodes CASSYEARIATDTQYF.

The chain carries TRBV7-2 and TRBJ2-1; 8 positions agree with TRBD2. From germline, CDR1 is SGHTA and CDR2 FQGNSA. This CDR3 has 13 residues. The V segment lost 5 bases and the J segment 9 bases; nucleotides outside the gene matches: 6. The CDR3 reads CASSMGLEGEQFF. DNA of the CDR3: TGTGCCAGCAGCATGGGACTAGAGGGTGAGCAGTTCTTC.

This rearrangement joins TRBV27 to TRBJ1-5, with unresolved D. Per germline, CDR1 MNHEY and CDR2 SMNVEV (reference sequence). V was shortened by 6 bases and J by 3 bases, with 6 bases between the two germline ends. The CDR3 has 12 amino acids. The CDR3 sequence: CASSGYNQPQHF. The CDR3 coding sequence is TGTGCCAGCAGCGGGTACAATCAGCCCCAGCATTTT.

This sequence joins TRBV13 and TRBJ2-7; 7 positions match TRBD1. The CDR3 runs to 14 residues. The germline V gene has CDR1 PRHDT and CDR2 FYEKMQ (reference sequence). V was pared by 4 bases and J by 5 bases, with 8 bases of the junction left unmatched. DNA for the CDR3: TGTGCCAGCAGCTCCCGGGACAGTGGCCACGAGCAGTACTTC. This gives the protein CASSSRDSGHEQYF.

The gene calls are TRBV7-9 and TRBJ2-3; D uncertain. The V and J ends lost 3 bases and 1 base respectively, with 8 bases between them. Germline CDR1 reads SEHNR; CDR2 reads FQNEAQ (reference sequence). The CDR3 totals 14 residues. The CDR3 nucleotides are TGTGCCAGCAGCTTGGACCGCCGCACAGATACGCAGTATTTT. It yields the protein CASSLDRRTDTQYF.